This T cell receptor beta chain was found in a study of shared clonotypes between healthy human individuals. TCRdb keeps only in-frame clones here, not all; method: immunoSEQ multiplex PCR. The sample records roughly 680,000 clones, over 55% being singletons. This TCR came from a woman younger than 45 in good health. Input material: memory CD4+ T cells sorted from blood. Noted subset: CD45RA-negative fraction.

The CDR3 loop is CASRVRGLGNQPQHF. The CDR3 DNA sequence: TGTGCCAGCAGGGTCAGGGGGCTTGGCAATCAGCCCCAGCATTTT. This chain connects TRBV27 to TRBJ1-5, with 8 bases aligning to TRBD1. V lost 6 bases, J lost 2 bases, and 6 bases stayed unmatched. The germline gives CDR1 MNHEY, CDR2 SMNVEV (reference sequence). This CDR3 contains 15 residues.